The subject of this entry is one T cell receptor beta chain. The CDR3 has 14 amino acids. V was clipped by 7 bases and J by 6 bases; unmatched bases: 8. Germline CDR1 is SNHLY and CDR2 is FYNNEI. Sequencing was performed with immunoSEQ multiplex PCR; in TCRdb, only in-frame clones are kept and a portion is missing. Of 100,000 to 120,000 clones in the sample, over 85% were seen once. This sample is drawn from a study of T cell responses to AZD1222 COVID-19 vaccine. This TCR was sampled from an adult who received the AZD1222 COVID-19 vaccine. The sequencing here drew on peripheral blood, taken 28 days after the second AZD1222 dose. The rearrangement links TRBV2 to TRBJ2-2; 7 bases align to TRBD1. The CDR3 is CASNLVTGPGELFF. For the CDR3, the DNA is TGTGCCAGCAATCTTGTGACAGGGCCCGGGGAGCTGTTTTTT.